Listed below are T cell receptor beta chains from one sample, sequenced in a study of T-cell memory formation after mild COVID-19. TCRdb reprocessed the 5' RACE reads via MiXCR and lists one record per CDR3 protein. This sample carries roughly 130,000 distinct CDR3 sequences, approximately 6.3% of them seen once, and the ten largest clones take over 2%. Sequencing was performed on PBMCs or a T cell subset sorted from them (not recorded which). These receptors came from an adult woman who had mild COVID-19 (a few samples of this study predate the infection). Cell type and time point are not known. CDR3s include the opening cysteine and the closing phenylalanine or tryptophan. The order of the fields is V gene, D gene, J gene, clone size, CDR3 protein, CDR3 DNA. A D gene is named only where the DNA matches it firmly. Only some rows state a clone size, as once, few, many or a class for expanded clones.

v_gene: TRBV6-2/TRBV6-3
d_gene: NA
j_gene: TRBJ1-5
abundance: few
CDR3aa: CASSYSARSNQPQHF
CDR3nt: TGTGCCAGCAGTTACTCGGCTCGGAGCAATCAGCCCCAGCATTTT

v_gene: TRBV5-1
d_gene: NA
j_gene: TRBJ2-5
abundance: few
CDR3aa: CASSIPQGPQETQYF
CDR3nt: TGCGCCAGCAGCATCCCTCAGGGGCCTCAAGAGACCCAGTACTTC

v_gene: TRBV7-2
d_gene: NA
j_gene: TRBJ1-5
abundance: NA
CDR3aa: CASSLHGNQPQHF
CDR3nt: TGTGCCAGCAGCCTACATGGTAATCAGCCCCAGCATTTT

v_gene: TRBV20-1
d_gene: NA
j_gene: TRBJ1-2
abundance: few
CDR3aa: CSAAERYGYTF
CDR3nt: TGCAGTGCAGCAGAACGCTATGGCTACACCTTC

v_gene: TRBV10-3
d_gene: NA
j_gene: TRBJ2-1
abundance: NA
CDR3aa: CAISEPSKRSVSYNEQFF
CDR3nt: TGTGCCATCAGTGAGCCATCCAAGCGGAGTGTTTCCTACAATGAGCAGTTCTTC

v_gene: TRBV15
d_gene: NA
j_gene: TRBJ1-2
abundance: many
CDR3aa: CATSSAVTTWDYGYTF
CDR3nt: TGTGCCACCAGCAGTGCCGTGACAACATGGGACTATGGCTACACCTTC

v_gene: TRBV12-3/TRBV12-4
d_gene: NA
j_gene: TRBJ1-6
abundance: few
CDR3aa: CASSLMGSPLHF
CDR3nt: TGTGCCAGCAGTTTAATGGGTTCACCCCTCCACTTT

v_gene: TRBV6-6
d_gene: TRBD1
j_gene: TRBJ2-1
abundance: few
CDR3aa: CASSYPQGAHNEQFF
CDR3nt: TGTGCCAGCAGTTACCCCCAGGGGGCCCACAATGAGCAGTTCTTC

v_gene: TRBV3-1
d_gene: NA
j_gene: TRBJ1-1
abundance: few
CDR3aa: CASSQDTGWVNTEAFF
CDR3nt: TGTGCCAGCAGCCAAGATACCGGATGGGTGAACACTGAAGCTTTCTTT

v_gene: TRBV11-1
d_gene: NA
j_gene: TRBJ2-7
abundance: many
CDR3aa: CASSLRGEQYF
CDR3nt: TGTGCCAGCAGCTTACGGGGCGAGCAGTACTTC